The 29 T cell receptor beta chains below all came from one sample that was sequenced in a study of cytomegalovirus exposure and HLA in healthy donors (dated by TCRdb to the late 2010s). The library relied on the immunoSEQ multiplex PCR assay. For the multiplex PCR, a mixture combining 60 forward primers for TCR Vbeta segments and 13 reverse primers for TCR Jbeta segments was used. Drawn from immuneACCESS, this table holds only the in-frame rearrangements with V and J called that TCRdb kept. Clones are partly lost; checked studies trace under half to an unresolved V gene and leave the rest unexplained. This sample has 65,000 to 85,000 clones in its table, and roughly 79% of those were observed once. The ten largest clonotypes hold about 20% of the sample. The material sequenced was PBMCs. Every receptor here comes from a woman aged 40 to 49 in good health and CMV-seropositive.

The chain carries TRBV5-4 and TRBJ2-1, with TRBD2 matching 10 bases. The V segment lost 4 bases and the J segment 8 bases; nucleotides outside the gene matches: 3. CDR3 length: 13 residues. Looked up from germline, CDR1 is SGHNT and CDR2 is YYREEE (reference sequence). The DNA of the CDR3 is TGTGCCAGCAGCAGGGGGACTAGCGATGAGCAGTTCTTC. Encoded protein: CASSRGTSDEQFF.

This clone was counted between two and nine times. The V gene is TRBV5-1, the J gene TRBJ2-4; 10 bases fit TRBD2. V was clipped by 4 bases and J by 0 bases; unmatched bases: 13. The V gene's germline CDR1 is SGHRS and CDR2 YFSETQ. The CDR3 extends over 19 amino acids. CDR3: CASSPEEASGGLAKNIQYF. DNA for the CDR3: TGCGCCAGCAGCCCCGAGGAGGCTAGCGGGGGATTAGCCAAAAACATTCAGTACTTC.

The rearrangement links TRBV6-5 to TRBJ1-6, with D maybe TRBD1 (6 bases). Germline assignment: CDR1 MNHEY and CDR2 SVGAGI. With 6 bases removed from V and 5 bases from J, the gap between germline ends came to 14 bases. The CDR3 loop spans 15 amino acids. Written as DNA, the CDR3 is TGTGCCAGCAGCCTGGGGACACCAGATAATTCACCCCTCCACTTT. Translating it yields CASSLGTPDNSPLHF.

This rearrangement joins TRBV9 to TRBJ2-7; TRBD2 matches at 8 bases. This CDR3 is built from 14 residues. After removal of 1 base from V and 2 bases from J, the junction contained 2 bases not matched to a gene. Per germline, CDR1 SGDLS and CDR2 YYNGEE. CDR3 sequence: CASSVTSGTYEQYF. Written as DNA, the CDR3 is TGTGCCAGCAGCGTAACTAGCGGCACCTACGAGCAGTACTTC.

The chain has TRBV28 and TRBJ2-1; 11 positions agree with TRBD2. The CDR3 is 18 residues long. Germline V gives CDR1 MDHEN, CDR2 SYDVKM. V lost 5 bases and J lost 6; bases outside the gene matches: 15. CDR3 sequence: CASSPWGITSGSINEQFF. The CDR3 bases are TGTGCCAGCAGTCCCTGGGGCATCACTAGCGGGAGTATCAATGAGCAGTTCTTC.

This clone was recorded once. V gene TRBV6-5 combines with J gene TRBJ2-1; D gene uncertain. This CDR3 comprises 15 residues. Trimming shortened V by 7 bases and J by 4 bases, and 17 bases separated the two germline ends. Germline V gene lookup returns CDR1 MNHEY and CDR2 SVGAGI. CDR3 nucleotide sequence: TGTGCCAGCACCCCATTTGAGGCAACTTACAATGAGCAGTTCTTC. It is translated as CASTPFEATYNEQFF.

This clone was picked up one time. This rearrangement joins TRBV7-8 to TRBJ1-4; no definite D call. Germline V CDR1 and CDR2: SGHVS, FQNEAQ. Trimming took 5 bases from V and 14 from J, leaving 12 bases between them. This CDR3 comprises 11 residues. The CDR3, as DNA: TGTGCCAGCAGCCTAAGTCCGGTCCTGTTTTTT. Amino acid sequence: CASSLSPVLFF.

The J gene is TRBJ1-4, the V gene TRBV25-1, with D possibly being TRBD1 (5 bases). V gave up 7 bases and J gave up 4 bases, with 10 bases separating them. The CDR3 has 13 residues. The V gene's germline CDR1 is MGHDK and CDR2 SYGVNS. In DNA, the CDR3 is TGTGCCAGCACAGGGTCCTTTAATGAAAAACTGTTTTTT. It specifies CASTGSFNEKLFF.

CDR3: CASSLNPGTGGGNTIYF. CDR3 coding DNA: TGCGCCAGCAGCTTAAATCCTGGGACAGGCGGGGGAAACACCATATATTTT. The V and J genes are TRBV5-1 and TRBJ1-3, with TRBD1 matching 8 bases. The ends lost 2 bases at V and 4 bases at J; junction bases unmatched: 11. Germline V CDR1 and CDR2: SGHRS, YFSETQ. The CDR3 consists of 17 residues.

The gene calls are TRBV9 and TRBJ2-7; no clear D gene. The germline V gene encodes CDR1 SGDLS and CDR2 YYNGEE. The V end was cut by 4 bases, the J end by 0 bases, with 14 bases between. The CDR3 runs 15 residues. CDR3 residues: CASSPRGSYSYEQYF. The CDR3 coding sequence is TGTGCCAGCAGCCCCCGAGGCAGTTACTCCTACGAGCAGTACTTC.

The rearrangement joins TRBV15 to TRBJ2-3; D possibly corresponds to TRBD2 (6 bases). Germline CDR1 LNHNV, CDR2 YYDKDF (reference sequence). The germline V and J ends were trimmed by 4 bases and 2 bases, with 16 bases remaining between them. There are 16 residues in the CDR3. The CDR3: CATSTAGTPNTDTQYF. The CDR3 bases are TGTGCCACCAGCACCGCGGGGACTCCAAACACAGATACGCAGTATTTT.

The chain couples TRBV29-1 to TRBJ2-7, with 9 nucleotides matching TRBD1. Germline values: CDR1 SQVTM, CDR2 ANQGSEA. CDR3 size: 14 residues. V was pared by 7 bases and J by 5 bases, with 12 bases of the junction left unmatched. The CDR3 protein is CSGKTGGGSNEQYF. In nucleotides, the CDR3 is TGCAGCGGGAAAACAGGGGGCGGTAGTAACGAGCAGTACTTC.

This chain uses TRBV30 with TRBJ2-3; the match to TRBD2 covers 9 bases. CDR3 length equals 15 residues. V lost 3 bases to trimming and J lost 4 bases; unmatched junction nucleotides: 8. CDR1 and CDR2 (germline): GTSNPN, SVGIG (reference sequence). CDR3 loop: CAWRKGGRVSDTQYF. CDR3 nucleotide sequence: TGTGCCTGGAGGAAAGGCGGGAGGGTGTCAGATACGCAGTATTTT.

The gene calls are TRBV28 and TRBJ1-5, with 9 bases fitting TRBD1. The germline V gene has CDR1 MDHEN and CDR2 SYDVKM. V trimming: 7 bases; J trimming: 5 bases; junction bases outside the gene matches: 6. The CDR3 contains 14 residues. The CDR3 loop is CASIPGTGYQPQHF. In DNA, the CDR3 is TGTGCCAGCATCCCCGGGACAGGGTATCAGCCCCAGCATTTT.

The V and J genes are TRBV7-9 and TRBJ1-1, with no clear D. Trimming took off 4 bases at V and 3 bases at J, with 15 bases between the two ends. The CDR3 contains 15 residues. CDR1 SEHNR and CDR2 FQNEAQ come from the germline V gene (reference sequence). The CDR3, as DNA: TGTGCCAGCAGCTCCCCTTTACCGGGGTACACTGAAGCTTTCTTT. This encodes CASSSPLPGYTEAFF.

Details on this clone: Other DNA sequences in the sample encode the same CDR3. This chain uses TRBV29-1 with TRBJ1-1; D possibly corresponds to TRBD1 (5 bases). Per germline, CDR1 SQVTM and CDR2 ANQGSEA. V was clipped by 3 bases and J by 0 bases, with 8 bases between them. The CDR3 is made up of 13 amino acids. CDR3 in amino acids: CSVDRVLNTEAFF. CDR3 sequence (DNA): TGCAGCGTTGACAGGGTACTGAACACTGAAGCTTTCTTT.

The rearrangement joins TRBV19 to TRBJ1-5, with 7 positions matching TRBD1. The ends lost 3 bases at V and 0 bases at J; junction bases unmatched: 11. Per the germline V gene, CDR1 is LNHDA and CDR2 is SQIVND (reference sequence). The CDR3 loop spans 18 amino acids. The CDR3 DNA reads TGTGCCAGTAGTATGGGCAGGGGGAGGTTTAGTAGCAATCAGCCCCAGCATTTT. Protein product: CASSMGRGRFSSNQPQHF.

The CDR3, as DNA: TGTGCCAGCAGTTTACTAGCGGGAGGTTCAGATACGCAGTATTTT. Encoded protein: CASSLLAGGSDTQYF. The chain couples TRBV6-5 to TRBJ2-3, with 12 bases that match TRBD2. This CDR3 is 15 amino acids long. Germline assignment: CDR1 MNHEY and CDR2 SVGAGI. V was pared by 4 bases and J by 4 bases, with 3 bases of the junction left unmatched.

The chain carries TRBV5-1 and TRBJ1-1; 9 bases fit TRBD1. Unmatched junction bases numbered 5, after V lost 2 bases and J lost 0 bases. CDR3 length equals 16 residues. Germline lookup yields CDR1 SGHRS and CDR2 YFSETQ. Written as DNA, the CDR3 is TGCGCCAGCAGCTTAGACGGACAGGGGATGAACACTGAAGCTTTCTTT. Amino acid sequence: CASSLDGQGMNTEAFF.

The chain is built from TRBV18 and TRBJ2-3; a weak D match, TRBD1 (5 bases). V shed 1 base and J shed 3 bases, with 11 bases lying between them. From germline, CDR1 is KGHSH and CDR2 LQKENI. The CDR3 sequence is 15 residues long. The CDR3 is CASSPRQGLTDTQYF. CDR3 nucleotide sequence: TGTGCCAGCTCACCACGCCAGGGTCTAACAGATACGCAGTATTTT.

This chain uses TRBV6-5 with TRBJ2-1; D possibly corresponds to TRBD1 (5 bases). Trimming took 4 bases from V and 13 from J, leaving 17 bases between them. This CDR3 region has 13 residues. The V gene's germline CDR1 is MNHEY and CDR2 SVGAGI. CDR3 nucleotides: TGTGCCAGCAGTTTCCCGGGCGACAGCCACCAGTTCTTC. The encoded protein is CASSFPGDSHQFF.

The V and J genes are TRBV1 and TRBJ2-3; TRBD2 is the table's D call and was not checked against the DNA. TRBV1 is deemed a pseudogene. This CDR3 is 18 amino acids long. The CDR3 spells CTSSPRLWTSGPTDTQYF. The CDR3 coding sequence is TGCACCAGCAGCCCGAGGTTGTGGACTAGCGGTCCCACAGATACGCAGTATTTT.

As regards this clone: Germline and junction disagree at one end, which may indicate a read error. This chain joins TRBV28 and TRBJ2-7; 9 positions match TRBD1. From germline, CDR1 is MDHEN and CDR2 SYDVKM. This CDR3 has 14 residues. The CDR3 reads CASSRGAPRDRDHF. The CDR3 DNA reads as TGTGCCAGCAGCCGAGGCGCTCCCCGGGACAGGGACCACTTC. Supplemented by reference TRBV28 and TRBJ2-7, the full variable domain reads DVKVTQSSRYLVKRTGEKVFLECVQDMDHENMFWYRQDPGLGLRLIYFSYDVKMKEKGDIPEGYSVSREKKERFSLILESASTNQTSMYLCASSRGAPRDRDHFGPGTRLTVT.

V and J are TRBV30 and TRBJ1-2; 11 bases line up with TRBD1. Trimming cost V 5 bases and J 4 bases; bases outside gene matches: 3. The CDR3 spans 13 residues. The germline V gene has CDR1 GTSNPN and CDR2 SVGIG (reference sequence). CDR3 amino acids: CAWGDRGAYGYTF. In DNA form, the CDR3 reads TGTGCCTGGGGGGACAGGGGGGCCTATGGCTACACCTTC.

The genes are TRBV6-1 and TRBJ2-1; D is perhaps TRBD2 (5 bases). Trimming removed 1 base at V and 10 bases at J, with 20 bases between. The germline gives CDR1 MNHNS, CDR2 SASEGT. This CDR3 spans 16 amino acids. The CDR3 loop is CASSEGASTGFSEQFF. DNA for the CDR3: TGTGCCAGCAGTGAAGGGGCTAGTACGGGATTTTCCGAGCAGTTCTTC.

The chain couples TRBV29-1 to TRBJ2-2; perhaps TRBD1 as D (6 bases). Germline CDR1 SQVTM, CDR2 ANQGSEA. V lost 7 bases, J lost 3 bases, and 12 bases lay in between. CDR3 length: 13 residues. CDR3 protein: CSAGQTYTGELFF. The CDR3 region has the DNA TGCAGCGCCGGACAGACCTACACCGGGGAGCTGTTTTTT.

This sequence joins TRBV30 and TRBJ2-1, with 7 bases lining up with TRBD1. Per the germline V gene, CDR1 is GTSNPN and CDR2 is SVGIG (reference sequence). After removal of 4 bases from V and 2 bases from J, the junction contained 8 bases not matched to a gene. The CDR3 runs to 15 residues. The CDR3 sequence: CAWTAGTVTYNEQFF. The CDR3, as DNA: TGTGCCTGGACAGCCGGGACAGTAACCTACAATGAGCAGTTCTTC.

This clone came up a few times. This rearrangement joins TRBV10-3 to TRBJ1-1; the D gene is possibly TRBD1 (5 bases). Germline assignment: CDR1 ENHRY and CDR2 SYGVKD. The V gene lost 3 bases and the J gene lost 5 bases, with 13 bases spanning the gap. This CDR3 has 14 residues. The CDR3 loop is CAISDARVATEAFF. CDR3 nucleotide sequence: TGTGCCATCAGTGACGCCAGGGTGGCAACTGAAGCTTTCTTT.

This clone was seen only a few times. The gene calls are TRBV18 and TRBJ2-5; 9 bases align to TRBD1. V dropped 5 bases and J dropped 4; count of bases not matched to a gene: 8. Germline lookup yields CDR1 KGHSH and CDR2 LQKENI. CDR3 length: 15 residues. CDR3 residues: CASSSGTGNVETQYF. Written as DNA, the CDR3 is TGTGCCAGCTCATCCGGGACAGGGAATGTAGAGACCCAGTACTTC.